This T cell receptor beta chain appears in the sequencing data of a study of blood T cells in healthy people across ages (dated by TCRdb to the mid-2010s). Regarding the study in general: In model experiments, template switching captured about one uniquely barcoded TCR beta cDNA molecule for every two T cells. The study measured age-related changes in TCR beta repertoire diversity using deep sequencing normalized with unique cDNA molecular identifiers. Four age groups were formed from the donors: young (average approximately 15 years), middle-aged (around 37), aged (about 68) and long-lived (less than 85). Donors of different ages were randomly distributed across sequencing lanes to avoid experimental bias. Two additional independent replicas of 1 million unique cDNA reads from the same blood draw were analyzed for two donors (one aged 18 to 30 and one aged 80 or older).

The approximately 39 donors, aged about 6 to 90 years, were systemically healthy Caucasian individuals from Russia. Each donor gave 8 to 10 milliliters of peripheral blood, drawn into EDTA-treated Vacutainer tubes. Ficoll-Paque density-gradient centrifugation was used to isolate PBMCs, with at least 6.5 million per sample. Total RNA, at least 5.5 micrograms per sample, was extracted from PBMCs with Trizol reagent. The percentages of naive CD45RAhigh/CD27high T cells were determined by flow cytometry on a PBMC aliquot from every donor. Libraries came from 5' RACE. This sample was sequenced with an Illumina HiSeq 2500. The second PCR ran for about 7 to 11 cycles and used a J-beta primer mix along with a sample-barcoded 5' primer. A unique molecular identifier was introduced onto each TCR beta cDNA molecule by a template-switch 5' adaptor carrying 12 random nucleotides. Each sample yielded at least 2.5 million CDR3-containing paired-end reads. First-strand cDNA synthesis was performed from all RNA using the Mint cDNA synthesis kit, with priming by a TRBC-specific oligonucleotide. Following uracil-DNA glycosylase treatment, all cDNA underwent a first 18-cycle PCR with the universal primers M1SS and BC2_uni_R. The original methods were these. For normalization, 1 million high-quality reads were randomly selected from each sample, with every read carrying a distinct molecular identifier. Instead of being binned into consensus sequences, reads that shared molecular identifiers were thrown out. MiTCR, run with a Q25 quality threshold and the strictest error-elimination algorithm, handled CDR3 identification, clonotype clustering and error correction. A nonparametric unseen species model with Euler transformation was used to estimate lower-bound total TCR beta diversity. TCRdb passed the public sequencing reads through fastp at Q25 and MiXCR, retaining productive beta sequences. Rows are combined by CDR3 protein, so each entry shows the most common genes and DNA. For this entry, the V and J calls and clone size follow TCRdb and not the study's own pipeline. In all, the sample holds about 1.7 million distinct CDR3 sequences, and roughly 27% of those were seen once. The ten biggest clones cover 7.7% of the sample.

Study-wide conclusions, independent of this receptor: Donor CMV infection status was unknown, potentially confounding age-related changes in expanded clonotypes. Observed TCR beta diversity per million T cells fell roughly linearly with age, and a significant reduction was already apparent by age around 39. Since profiling was done on bulk unsorted PBMCs, naive and antigen-experienced compartments could not be conclusively compared. There was a strong correlation between observed TCR beta diversity and the percentage of naive T cells measured by flow cytometry. Estimates of total diversity based on one million sequenced T cells were considered lower bounds and underestimates. Compared with the aged group, more naive CD4+ T cells, fewer expanded clones and increased TCR diversity were shown by the long-lived group, suggesting age selection.

The CDR3 measures 14 amino acids from cysteine to phenylalanine. Only the CDR3 DNA is retained, 42 bases long and in frame from the first base. CDR1 SGHDT and CDR2 YYEEEE were looked up in the germline V gene. The junction shows trimming of 1 base on V and 5 bases on J, plus 10 bases between the germline ends. Comment on this clonotype: The antigen this receptor binds is unknown. Per-nucleotide qualities are absent, and no much larger clonotype sits a single base away.

Recombination connected TRBV5-6 to TRBJ2-1, with the D assignment possibly TRBD1 or TRBD2, given 6 matching bases for each. The sequence derives from a woman aged 25 to 39 in good health. The sample consisted of blood. Here is the DNA: TGTGCCAGCAGCTTGAGGGGGGCTCACAATGAGCAGTTCTTC. It specifies CASSLRGAHNEQFF.